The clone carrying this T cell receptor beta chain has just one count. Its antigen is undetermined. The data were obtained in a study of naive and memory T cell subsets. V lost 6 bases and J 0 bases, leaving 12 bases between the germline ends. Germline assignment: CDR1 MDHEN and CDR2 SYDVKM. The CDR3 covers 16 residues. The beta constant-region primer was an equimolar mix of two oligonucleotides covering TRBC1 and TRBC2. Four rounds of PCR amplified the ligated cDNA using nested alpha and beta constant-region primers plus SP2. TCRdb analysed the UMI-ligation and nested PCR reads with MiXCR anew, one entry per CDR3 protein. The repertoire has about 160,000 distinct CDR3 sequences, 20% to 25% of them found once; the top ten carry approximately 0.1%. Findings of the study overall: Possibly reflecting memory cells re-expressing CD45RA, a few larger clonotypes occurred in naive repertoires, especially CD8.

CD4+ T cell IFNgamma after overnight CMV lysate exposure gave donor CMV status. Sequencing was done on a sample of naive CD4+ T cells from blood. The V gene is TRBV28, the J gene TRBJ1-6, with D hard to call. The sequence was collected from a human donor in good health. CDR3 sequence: CASRGGRSSYNSPLHF. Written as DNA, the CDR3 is TGTGCCAGCAGAGGTGGACGGAGCTCCTATAATTCACCCCTCCACTTT.